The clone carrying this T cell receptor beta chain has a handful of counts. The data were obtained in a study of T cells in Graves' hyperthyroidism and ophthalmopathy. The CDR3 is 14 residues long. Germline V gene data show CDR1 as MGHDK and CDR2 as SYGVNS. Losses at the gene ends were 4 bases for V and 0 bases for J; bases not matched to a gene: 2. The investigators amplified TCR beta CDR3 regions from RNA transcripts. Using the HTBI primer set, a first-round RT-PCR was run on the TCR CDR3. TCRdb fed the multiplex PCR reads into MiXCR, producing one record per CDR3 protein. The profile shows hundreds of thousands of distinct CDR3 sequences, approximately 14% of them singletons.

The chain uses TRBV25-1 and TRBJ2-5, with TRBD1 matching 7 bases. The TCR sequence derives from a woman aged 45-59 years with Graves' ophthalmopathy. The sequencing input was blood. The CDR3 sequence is CASSVQGYQETQYF. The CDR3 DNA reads TGTGCCAGCAGTGTACAGGGGTACCAAGAGACCCAGTACTTC.